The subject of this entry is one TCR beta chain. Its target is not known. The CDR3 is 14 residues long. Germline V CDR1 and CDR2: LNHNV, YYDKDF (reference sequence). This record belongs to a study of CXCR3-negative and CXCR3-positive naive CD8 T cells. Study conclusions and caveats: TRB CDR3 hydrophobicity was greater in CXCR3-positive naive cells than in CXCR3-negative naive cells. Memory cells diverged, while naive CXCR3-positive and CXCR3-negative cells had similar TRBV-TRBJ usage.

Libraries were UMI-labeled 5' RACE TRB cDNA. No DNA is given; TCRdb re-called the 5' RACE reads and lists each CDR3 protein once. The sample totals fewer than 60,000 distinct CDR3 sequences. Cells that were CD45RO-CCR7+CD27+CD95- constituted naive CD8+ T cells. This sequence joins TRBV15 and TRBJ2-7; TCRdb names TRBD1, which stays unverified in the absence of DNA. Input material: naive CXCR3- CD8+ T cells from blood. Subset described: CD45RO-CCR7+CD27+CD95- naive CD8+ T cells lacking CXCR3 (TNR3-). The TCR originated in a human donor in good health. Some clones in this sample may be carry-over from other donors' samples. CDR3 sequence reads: CATKSSGGSYEQYF. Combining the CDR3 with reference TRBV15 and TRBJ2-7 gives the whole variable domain DAMVIQNPRYQVTQFGKPVTLSCSQTLNHNVMYWYQQKSSQAPKLLFHYYDKDFNNEADTPDNFQSRRPNTSFCFLDIRSPGLGDTAMYLCATKSSGGSYEQYFGPGTRLTVT.